The rows below give T cell receptor beta chains drawn from one sample of a study of CD8 T cells in ankylosing spondylitis. TCRdb re-derived calls from the 5' RACE reads in MiXCR, one entry per CDR3 protein. The data hold roughly 700,000 distinct CDR3 sequences, with around 20% observed a single time. The specimen was blood, either unsorted or a sorted T cell fraction (not recorded which). Every receptor here comes from a male donor with ankylosing spondylitis. Each CDR3 is given with its conserved first and last residue. The D gene is left open where the match is weak. Expanded clones get a size class; other rows say once, few or many, or leave the size out.

V gene: TRBV29-1
D gene: TRBD1
J gene: TRBJ2-2
clone size: -
CDR3 DNA: TGCAGCGTTGAAGAGACAGGGACCGGGGAGCTGTTTTTT
CDR3 protein: CSVEETGTGELFF

V gene: TRBV7-9
D gene: -
J gene: TRBJ2-5
clone size: -
CDR3 DNA: TGTGCCAGCAGCTTAGGAACAGGGAGGGAGACCCAGTACTTC
CDR3 protein: CASSLGTGRETQYF

V gene: TRBV28
D gene: -
J gene: TRBJ2-1
clone size: -
CDR3 DNA: TGTGCCAGCGGCCGGGTCCTCGGCAATGAGCAGTTCTTC
CDR3 protein: CASGRVLGNEQFF

V gene: TRBV5-1
D gene: -
J gene: TRBJ2-1
clone size: -
CDR3 DNA: TGCGCCAGCAGCTTGCTCAGTAGCTCCTACAATGAGCAGTTCTTC
CDR3 protein: CASSLLSSSYNEQFF

V gene: TRBV29-1
D gene: -
J gene: TRBJ1-1
clone size: -
CDR3 DNA: TGCAGCGTTGAAAGGGGCCAGGGCACTGAAGCTTTCTTT
CDR3 protein: CSVERGQGTEAFF

V gene: TRBV11-2
D gene: -
J gene: TRBJ2-2
clone size: few
CDR3 DNA: TGTGCCAGCAGCTTAGTTGTGGGCAGCGGGGAGCTGTTTTTT
CDR3 protein: CASSLVVGSGELFF

V gene: TRBV5-1
D gene: TRBD1
J gene: TRBJ1-4
clone size: once
CDR3 DNA: TGCGCCAGCAGCTTGCAGGTCCAGGGGGCCGGTGAAAAACTGTTTTTT
CDR3 protein: CASSLQVQGAGEKLFF

V gene: TRBV27
D gene: -
J gene: TRBJ1-1
clone size: -
CDR3 DNA: TGTGCCAGCAGTATCAGGGTGAACACTGAAGCTTTCTTT
CDR3 protein: CASSIRVNTEAFF

V gene: TRBV4-3
D gene: -
J gene: TRBJ1-5
clone size: -
CDR3 DNA: TGCGCCAGCAGCCAAGAAGTTCAGGATCAGCCCCAGCATTTT
CDR3 protein: CASSQEVQDQPQHF

V gene: TRBV10-3
D gene: TRBD2
J gene: TRBJ2-1
clone size: few
CDR3 DNA: TGTGCCATCAGCGGAAGCCCGGCAGCGGGGGATGACAATGAGCAGTTCTTC
CDR3 protein: CAISGSPAAGDDNEQFF

V gene: TRBV3-1
D gene: TRBD1
J gene: TRBJ1-2
clone size: -
CDR3 DNA: TGTGCCAGCAGCCAAACTGGGACAGGGGCTCGGGGCTACACCTTC
CDR3 protein: CASSQTGTGARGYTF

V gene: TRBV27
D gene: -
J gene: TRBJ2-7
clone size: few
CDR3 DNA: TGTGCCAGCAGTTTTGGAAAAGTCTCCTACGAGCAGTACTTC
CDR3 protein: CASSFGKVSYEQYF

V gene: TRBV20-1
D gene: TRBD1
J gene: TRBJ2-7
clone size: -
CDR3 DNA: TGCAGTGCTAGCGTAGACCTGGGACAGGGGGCGGGGGAGCAGTACTTC
CDR3 protein: CSASVDLGQGAGEQYF

V gene: TRBV5-1
D gene: -
J gene: TRBJ2-2
clone size: once
CDR3 DNA: TGCGCCAGCAGCTCTCAACCCAACACCGGGGAGCTGTTTTTT
CDR3 protein: CASSSQPNTGELFF

V gene: TRBV20-1
D gene: -
J gene: TRBJ2-7
clone size: -
CDR3 DNA: TGCAGTGCCGTCCCGGACTCCTACGAGCAGTACTTC
CDR3 protein: CSAVPDSYEQYF

V gene: TRBV27
D gene: TRBD1
J gene: TRBJ2-7
clone size: few
CDR3 DNA: TGTGCCAGCAGTCATGGGACAGCCAATCTCTACGAGCAGTACTTC
CDR3 protein: CASSHGTANLYEQYF

V gene: TRBV28
D gene: TRBD1
J gene: TRBJ1-5
clone size: many
CDR3 DNA: TGTGCCAGCAGTTTAAATTGGTGGCAGGGGGCGGGTCAGCCCCAGCATTTT
CDR3 protein: CASSLNWWQGAGQPQHF

V gene: TRBV6-1
D gene: -
J gene: TRBJ2-1
clone size: -
CDR3 DNA: TGTGCCAGCAGCCCAAGCGTTTTAGGGGTAGGAGAGCAGTTCTTC
CDR3 protein: CASSPSVLGVGEQFF

V gene: TRBV4-1
D gene: -
J gene: TRBJ2-3
clone size: few
CDR3 DNA: TGCGCCAGCAGCCAAGAACAGGGCGGGCACCGCACAGATACGCAGTATTTT
CDR3 protein: CASSQEQGGHRTDTQYF

V gene: TRBV13
D gene: TRBD2
J gene: TRBJ2-1
clone size: few
CDR3 DNA: TGTGCCAGCAGCCCTAGCGGGATGGGGGTCGATGAGCAGTTCTTC
CDR3 protein: CASSPSGMGVDEQFF

V gene: TRBV6-5
D gene: -
J gene: TRBJ1-1
clone size: few
CDR3 DNA: TGTGCCAGCAGTTTAAACGCAGGGAGGAACACTGAAGCTTTCTTT
CDR3 protein: CASSLNAGRNTEAFF

V gene: TRBV7-9
D gene: TRBD2
J gene: TRBJ2-7
clone size: few
CDR3 DNA: TGTGCCGTTGATAGCGGGAGGTCCTACGAGCAGTACTTC
CDR3 protein: CAVDSGRSYEQYF